This is a list of T cell receptor beta chains from one sample in a study of T cell responses to AZD1222 COVID-19 vaccine. Libraries were prepared by immunoSEQ multiplex PCR; TCRdb keeps only in-frame clonotypes and omits some of them. The table lists 100,000 to 150,000 clones, just over 85% of them singletons. Material: peripheral blood, obtained on day 0 of AZD1222 vaccination. The receptors originated from an adult in good health. The CDR3 runs from the conserved cysteine through the conserved F or W. A D gene is named only where the DNA matches it firmly. A row's size may be missing; if present it is once, few, many or a size class.

d_call: NA; clone_size: NA; cdr3_length: 15; j_call: TRBJ1-1; v_call: TRBV7-2; cdr3_nt: TGTGCCAGCAGCTTAGGGACACCAAAAATGGGTGAAGCTTTCTTT; cdr3_aa: CASSLGTPKMGEAFF
d_call: NA; clone_size: NA; cdr3_length: 14; j_call: TRBJ1-3; v_call: TRBV28; cdr3_nt: TGTGCCAGCAGTTTAGGTCTTTCGGGAAACACCATATATTTT; cdr3_aa: CASSLGLSGNTIYF
d_call: NA; clone_size: NA; cdr3_length: 13; j_call: TRBJ2-7; v_call: TRBV30; cdr3_nt: TGTGCCTGGAGTAGGACAACATCCTACGAGCAGTACTTC; cdr3_aa: CAWSRTTSYEQYF
d_call: TRBD1; clone_size: NA; cdr3_length: 13; j_call: TRBJ1-4; v_call: TRBV6-6; cdr3_nt: TGTGCCAGCAGTAAAGGGACAGCAGAAAAACTGTTTTTT; cdr3_aa: CASSKGTAEKLFF
d_call: TRBD1; clone_size: NA; cdr3_length: 14; j_call: TRBJ2-7; v_call: TRBV19; cdr3_nt: TGTGCCAGTAGTACCGGGACAGGGGGGTACGAGCAGTACTTC; cdr3_aa: CASSTGTGGYEQYF
d_call: TRBD2; clone_size: NA; cdr3_length: 16; j_call: TRBJ2-2; v_call: TRBV14; cdr3_nt: TGTGCCAGCAGCCGACTAGCGATTGGGGGCACCGGGGAGCTGTTTTTT; cdr3_aa: CASSRLAIGGTGELFF
d_call: NA; clone_size: NA; cdr3_length: 14; j_call: TRBJ2-3; v_call: TRBV5-4; cdr3_nt: TGTGCCAGCAGCTCGCTCCCAACTGCAGATACGCAGTATTTT; cdr3_aa: CASSSLPTADTQYF
d_call: NA; clone_size: NA; cdr3_length: 13; j_call: TRBJ1-2; v_call: TRBV6-1; cdr3_nt: TGTGCCAGCAGTGAATATAGGGGCTATGGCTACACCTTC; cdr3_aa: CASSEYRGYGYTF
d_call: NA; clone_size: NA; cdr3_length: 14; j_call: TRBJ1-4; v_call: TRBV5-4; cdr3_nt: TGTGCCAGCAGCTTGGGGGACCGTAATGAAAAACTGTTTTTT; cdr3_aa: CASSLGDRNEKLFF
d_call: TRBD1; clone_size: NA; cdr3_length: 15; j_call: TRBJ1-6; v_call: TRBV27; cdr3_nt: TGTGCCAGCAGACTGGACAGGTTAAGGGATTCACCCCTCCACTTT; cdr3_aa: CASRLDRLRDSPLHF
d_call: NA; clone_size: NA; cdr3_length: 14; j_call: TRBJ1-2; v_call: TRBV6-5; cdr3_nt: TGTGCCAGCAGTTATGGAGGGAATCGGTATGGCTACACCTTC; cdr3_aa: CASSYGGNRYGYTF
d_call: NA; clone_size: NA; cdr3_length: 15; j_call: TRBJ2-1; v_call: TRBV7-6; cdr3_nt: TGTGCCAGCAGCTTATTGGGGACACTGATCCATGAGCAGTTCTTC; cdr3_aa: CASSLLGTLIHEQFF
d_call: TRBD1; clone_size: NA; cdr3_length: 15; j_call: TRBJ1-1; v_call: TRBV19; cdr3_nt: TGTGCCACGTTCCAAGAGAGACAGGGTCGGACTGAAGCTTTCTTT; cdr3_aa: CATFQERQGRTEAFF
d_call: TRBD2; clone_size: NA; cdr3_length: 16; j_call: TRBJ2-4; v_call: TRBV27; cdr3_nt: TGTGCCAGCGGAACAAGACTAGCGGGAGGGAGCGGCATTCAGTACTTC; cdr3_aa: CASGTRLAGGSGIQYF
d_call: NA; clone_size: few; cdr3_length: 14; j_call: TRBJ1-1; v_call: TRBV20-1; cdr3_nt: TGCAGTGCTAGTTTGAGTTCCGGGAACACTGAAGCTTTCTTT; cdr3_aa: CSASLSSGNTEAFF
d_call: NA; clone_size: NA; cdr3_length: 12; j_call: TRBJ2-1; v_call: TRBV10-3; cdr3_nt: TGTGCCATCAGTGAGTCAGCCGTTGAGCAGTTCTTC; cdr3_aa: CAISESAVEQFF
d_call: TRBD1; clone_size: NA; cdr3_length: 14; j_call: TRBJ1-4; v_call: TRBV6-5; cdr3_nt: TGTGCCAGCAGGCCGACAGGGGATAATGAAAAACTGTTTTTT; cdr3_aa: CASRPTGDNEKLFF
d_call: NA; clone_size: NA; cdr3_length: 15; j_call: TRBJ1-1; v_call: TRBV7-9; cdr3_nt: TGTGCCAGCAGCTTAGCGTCCGGGGTGATCACTGAAGCTTTCTTT; cdr3_aa: CASSLASGVITEAFF
d_call: NA; clone_size: NA; cdr3_length: 13; j_call: TRBJ2-7; v_call: TRBV5-6; cdr3_nt: TGTGCCAGCAGCTGGGACGGTACCTACGAGCAGTACTTC; cdr3_aa: CASSWDGTYEQYF
d_call: NA; clone_size: NA; cdr3_length: 13; j_call: TRBJ2-7; v_call: TRBV7-2; cdr3_nt: TGTGCCAGCAGCGAACCGGGACTTCCAGCGCAGTACTTC; cdr3_aa: CASSEPGLPAQYF
d_call: NA; clone_size: NA; cdr3_length: 12; j_call: TRBJ2-3; v_call: TRBV19; cdr3_nt: TGTGCCAGTAGTATTGGGGGAGATACGCAGTATTTT; cdr3_aa: CASSIGGDTQYF
d_call: TRBD1; clone_size: NA; cdr3_length: 16; j_call: TRBJ2-6; v_call: TRBV5-1; cdr3_nt: TGCGCCAGCAGCCAAGACAGGGGGCCTGGGGCCAACGTCCTGACTTTC; cdr3_aa: CASSQDRGPGANVLTF
d_call: NA; clone_size: NA; cdr3_length: 13; j_call: TRBJ2-1; v_call: TRBV24-1; cdr3_nt: TGTGCCACCAGTGATCCCACCCGCGATGAGCAGTTCTTC; cdr3_aa: CATSDPTRDEQFF
d_call: TRBD2; clone_size: NA; cdr3_length: 16; j_call: TRBJ2-3; v_call: TRBV5-4; cdr3_nt: TGTGCCAGCAGCCCCGGACTAGGAGTGATCACAGATACGCAGTATTTT; cdr3_aa: CASSPGLGVITDTQYF
d_call: NA; clone_size: NA; cdr3_length: 16; j_call: TRBJ1-2; v_call: TRBV5-4; cdr3_nt: TGTGCCAGCAGCTCCCACCCTAAGGAGGGTAACTATGGCTACACCTTC; cdr3_aa: CASSSHPKEGNYGYTF
d_call: NA; clone_size: once; cdr3_length: 18; j_call: TRBJ2-7; v_call: TRBV7-2; cdr3_nt: TGTGCCAGCAGCTTAGCGTATTCGGGGGACTCCTTTTCCTACGAGCAGTACTTC; cdr3_aa: CASSLAYSGDSFSYEQYF
d_call: TRBD2; clone_size: NA; cdr3_length: 16; j_call: TRBJ2-3; v_call: TRBV3-1/TRBV3-2; cdr3_nt: TGTGCCAGCAGCCATGGGAGCCGGGGGGTGGCAGATACGCAGTATTTT; cdr3_aa: CASSHGSRGVADTQYF
d_call: NA; clone_size: NA; cdr3_length: 14; j_call: TRBJ2-5; v_call: TRBV7-9; cdr3_nt: TGTGCCAGCAGCTTAAAACAGCCCCGGGAGACCCAGTACTTC; cdr3_aa: CASSLKQPRETQYF
d_call: TRBD1; clone_size: NA; cdr3_length: 18; j_call: TRBJ2-7; v_call: TRBV4-1; cdr3_nt: TGCGCCAGCAGCCAAGATCCCTGGACAGGATCTTACTCCTACGGGCAGTACTTC; cdr3_aa: CASSQDPWTGSYSYGQYF
d_call: TRBD2; clone_size: once; cdr3_length: 15; j_call: TRBJ2-1; v_call: TRBV9; cdr3_nt: TGTGCCAGCAGCGCTAGCGGGGGGGCCTTCAATGAGCAGTTCTTC; cdr3_aa: CASSASGGAFNEQFF
d_call: NA; clone_size: NA; cdr3_length: 15; j_call: TRBJ2-1; v_call: TRBV6-2/TRBV6-3; cdr3_nt: TGTGCCAGCAGTTACTCCCCGCTTAATTACAATGAGCAGTTCTTC; cdr3_aa: CASSYSPLNYNEQFF
d_call: NA; clone_size: NA; cdr3_length: 12; j_call: TRBJ1-5; v_call: TRBV2; cdr3_nt: TGTGCCAGCAGTGAGGGGGCCCGCCCCCAGCATTTT; cdr3_aa: CASSEGARPQHF
d_call: NA; clone_size: NA; cdr3_length: 13; j_call: TRBJ2-7; v_call: TRBV18; cdr3_nt: TGTGCCAGCTCAGACAGGATTACCTACGAGCAGTACTTC; cdr3_aa: CASSDRITYEQYF
d_call: NA; clone_size: NA; cdr3_length: 15; j_call: TRBJ1-4; v_call: TRBV3-1/TRBV3-2; cdr3_nt: TGTGCCAGCAGCCCCTCCCGGGGGGCGCATGAAAAACTGTTTTTT; cdr3_aa: CASSPSRGAHEKLFF
d_call: NA; clone_size: NA; cdr3_length: 14; j_call: TRBJ2-7; v_call: TRBV11-2; cdr3_nt: TGTGCCAGCAGCTTACTGGACGGATCCTACGAGCAGTACTTC; cdr3_aa: CASSLLDGSYEQYF